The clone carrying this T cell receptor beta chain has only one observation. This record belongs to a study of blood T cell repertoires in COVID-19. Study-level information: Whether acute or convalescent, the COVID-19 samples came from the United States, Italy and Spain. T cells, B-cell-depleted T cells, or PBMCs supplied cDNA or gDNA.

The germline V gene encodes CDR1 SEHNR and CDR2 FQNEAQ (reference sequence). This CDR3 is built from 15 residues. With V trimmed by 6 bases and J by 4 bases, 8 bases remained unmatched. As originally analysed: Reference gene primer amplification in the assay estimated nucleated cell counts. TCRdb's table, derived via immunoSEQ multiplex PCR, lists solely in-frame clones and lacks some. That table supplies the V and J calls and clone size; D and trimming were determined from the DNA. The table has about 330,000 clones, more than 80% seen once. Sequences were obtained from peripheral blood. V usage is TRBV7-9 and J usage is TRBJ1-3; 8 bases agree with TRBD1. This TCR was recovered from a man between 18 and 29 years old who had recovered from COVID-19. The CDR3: CASSLLGQGGNTIYF. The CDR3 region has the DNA TGTGCCAGCAGTCTTCTCGGACAGGGCGGAAACACCATATATTTT.